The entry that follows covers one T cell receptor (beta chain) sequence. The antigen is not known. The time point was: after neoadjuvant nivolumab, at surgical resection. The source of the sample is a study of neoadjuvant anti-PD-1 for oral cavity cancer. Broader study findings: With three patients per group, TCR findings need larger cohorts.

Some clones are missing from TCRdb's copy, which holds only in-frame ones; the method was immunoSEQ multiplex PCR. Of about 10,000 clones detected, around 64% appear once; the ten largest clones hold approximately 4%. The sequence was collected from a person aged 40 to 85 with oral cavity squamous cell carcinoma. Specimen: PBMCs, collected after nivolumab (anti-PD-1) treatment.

Here the CDR3 DNA reads TGCAGTGACTTGGACAGCACTTTTCAAGAGACCCAGTACTTC. Translation gives CSDLDSTFQETQYF. The chain has TRBV29-1 and TRBJ2-5; tentative D call: TRBD1 (6 bases). From germline, CDR1 is SQVTM and CDR2 ANQGSEA. The CDR3 consists of 14 residues. Full variable domain (remainder filled in from reference TRBV29-1 and TRBJ2-5): SAVISQKPSRDICQRGTSLTIQCQVDSQVTMMFWYRQQPGQSLTLIATANQGSEATYESGFVIDKFPISRPNLTFSTLTVSNMSPEDSSIYLCSDLDSTFQETQYFGPGTRLLVL.